These T cell receptor beta chains were read from a single sample in a study of OX40 agonist ivuxolimab in advanced cancers. Assay used: immunoSEQ multiplex PCR; TCRdb lists only in-frame clones, some missing. The data contain tens of thousands of clones, around nine tenths of them singletons. The sample was CD4+ or CD8+ T cells sorted from blood, taken in a trial of the OX40 agonist ivuxolimab. The receptors shown here come from an adult with an advanced solid tumor such as melanoma, head and neck, liver or kidney cancer. The CDR3 runs from the conserved cysteine through the conserved F or W. Each record gives: V gene, J gene, D gene, clone size, CDR3 length, CDR3 protein, CDR3 DNA. D genes are given only for firm matches. Not all rows give a size; the values are once, few, many and, for expanded clones, a class.

>TRBV5-3|TRBJ2-1|TRBD2|-|15
CARSQGLVGPDEQFF
TGTGCCAGAAGTCAGGGACTAGTTGGACCCGATGAGCAGTTCTTC
>TRBV27|TRBJ1-1|-|-|13
CASRKAKNTEAFF
TGTGCCAGCAGAAAAGCCAAGAACACTGAAGCTTTCTTT
>TRBV5-4|TRBJ2-7|TRBD1|-|15
CASSLDRGSTYEQYF
TGTGCCAGCAGCTTGGACAGGGGTTCGACCTACGAGCAGTACTTC
>TRBV7-9|TRBJ2-2|-|-|17
CASSPPALGGYTGELFF
TGTGCCAGCAGCCCCCCAGCGTTGGGCGGCTACACCGGGGAGCTGTTTTTT
>TRBV5-5|TRBJ1-5|-|medium-sized|16
CASSLVGWGAVQPQHF
TGTGCCAGCAGCTTGGTGGGTTGGGGGGCGGTTCAGCCCCAGCATTTT
>TRBV19|TRBJ1-4|-|-|15
CASSSWATTNEKLFF
TGTGCCAGTAGTAGTTGGGCGACAACTAATGAAAAACTGTTTTTT
>TRBV7-2|TRBJ2-7|-|-|14
CASSLVTEFYEQYF
TGTGCCAGCAGCTTAGTAACGGAATTCTACGAGCAGTACTTC
>TRBV19|TRBJ2-1|-|-|12
CASRNRVNEQFF
TGTGCCAGTAGAAACAGGGTCAATGAGCAGTTCTTC
>TRBV5-5|TRBJ2-5|-|-|14
CASSLGQNQETQYF
TGTGCCAGCAGCTTGGGGCAAAACCAAGAGACCCAGTACTTC
>TRBV7-9|TRBJ1-1|TRBD1|-|15
CASSTRQGPDTEAFF
TGTGCCAGCAGCACCAGACAGGGGCCGGACACTGAAGCTTTCTTT
>TRBV6-5|TRBJ2-3|TRBD1|-|15
CASSQQGYNTDTQYF
TGTGCCAGCAGTCAACAGGGGTATAACACAGATACGCAGTATTTT
>TRBV6-5|TRBJ1-4|-|-|16
CASSYFGGAGNEKLFF
TGTGCCAGCAGTTACTTCGGGGGGGCCGGTAATGAAAAACTGTTTTTT
>TRBV19|TRBJ2-1|TRBD2|-|16
CASSARLGLVSDEQFF
TGTGCCAGTAGTGCCCGCCTCGGACTAGTGAGCGATGAGCAGTTCTTC
>TRBV7-9|TRBJ1-1|-|-|14
CASRQLSGDTEAFF
TGTGCCAGCAGACAACTTTCTGGGGACACTGAAGCTTTCTTT
>TRBV5-6|TRBJ2-7|-|-|13
CASSFSTAYEQYF
TGTGCCAGCAGCTTCTCGACCGCCTACGAGCAGTACTTC
>TRBV28|TRBJ2-7|TRBD2|-|15
CASSPLAGVSYEQYF
TGTGCCAGCAGTCCCCTAGCGGGGGTCTCCTACGAGCAGTACTTC
>TRBV28|TRBJ1-5|-|-|14
CASRRGYSNQPQHF
TGTGCCAGCAGGAGGGGATATAGCAATCAGCCCCAGCATTTT
>TRBV29-1|TRBJ1-2|TRBD1|-|16
CSVLTRGYSPGLGYTF
TGCAGCGTATTAACCAGGGGGTATTCGCCGGGGTTAGGCTACACCTTC
>TRBV19|TRBJ2-3|-|-|14
CASSMERGTDTQYF
TGTGCCAGTAGTATGGAGAGGGGAACAGATACGCAGTATTTT
>TRBV7-9|TRBJ2-5|-|-|12
CASSQSPETQYF
TGTGCCAGCAGCCAGAGCCCAGAGACCCAGTACTTC
>TRBV5-1|TRBJ1-1|-|-|13
CASFNEGPTEAFF
TGCGCCAGCTTCAACGAGGGACCCACTGAAGCTTTCTTT
>TRBV4-1|TRBJ2-7|-|-|16
CASSQVQGPGSYEQYF
TGCGCCAGCAGCCAAGTCCAAGGGCCGGGATCCTACGAGCAGTACTTC
>TRBV19|TRBJ1-1|TRBD1|once|16
CASSTPGQGIYTEAFF
TGTGCCAGTAGTACTCCGGGACAGGGGATTTACACTGAAGCTTTCTTT
>TRBV29-1|TRBJ2-1|-|-|17
CSVDDAPGSSDYNEQFF
TGCAGCGTTGATGATGCTCCAGGGTCGTCGGACTACAATGAGCAGTTCTTC
>TRBV4-1|TRBJ1-6|-|-|15
CASSQEQREFTPLHF
TGCGCCAGCAGCCAAGAGCAGCGGGAGTTCACCCCCCTCCACTTT
>TRBV29-1|TRBJ2-1|TRBD1|-|15
CSVELGDREGDEQFF
TGCAGCGTTGAATTGGGGGACAGGGAAGGGGATGAGCAGTTCTTC
>TRBV5-1|TRBJ2-7|-|once|13
CASSLGISYEQYF
TGCGCCAGCAGCTTGGGCATTTCGTACGAGCAGTACTTC
>TRBV5-4|TRBJ1-1|-|-|13
CASSSIGNTEAFF
TGTGCCAGCAGCTCAATCGGGAACACTGAAGCTTTCTTT
>TRBV28|TRBJ1-3|-|-|16
CASSFRKQESGNTIYF
TGTGCCAGCAGTTTTCGAAAACAGGAATCTGGAAACACCATATATTTT
>TRBV7-2|TRBJ1-5|-|-|17
CASSLDVGYGGNQPQHF
TGTGCCAGCAGCTTAGATGTGGGGTATGGGGGCAATCAGCCCCAGCATTTT
>TRBV11-2|TRBJ2-5|-|few|15
CASSLEIGGQETQYF
TGTGCCAGCAGCTTAGAAATAGGGGGCCAAGAGACCCAGTACTTC
>TRBV7-9|TRBJ1-1|-|-|14
CASSSQGVGTEAFF
TGTGCCAGCAGCTCCCAGGGTGTTGGCACTGAAGCTTTCTTT
>TRBV6-4|TRBJ1-1|-|-|15
CASSEGAGEDTEAFF
TGTGCCAGCAGTGAGGGGGCAGGGGAGGACACTGAAGCTTTCTTT
>TRBV6-5|TRBJ2-3|-|-|12
CASSSSPDTQYF
TGTGCCAGCAGTTCATCGCCAGATACGCAGTATTTT
>TRBV7-9|TRBJ1-2|-|-|16
CASSLDEVTVIYGYTF
TGTGCCAGCAGCTTGGATGAAGTAACGGTTATTTATGGCTACACCTTC
>TRBV9|TRBJ2-7|-|-|14
CASAPSDGGYEQYF
TGTGCCAGCGCTCCCTCAGACGGCGGCTACGAGCAGTACTTC
>TRBV27|TRBJ2-2|-|-|13
CASTWTGPGELFF
TGTGCCAGCACCTGGACCGGCCCCGGGGAGCTGTTTTTT
>TRBV30|TRBJ2-1|-|-|13
CAWSVDTTNEQFF
TGTGCCTGGAGTGTCGACACTACTAATGAGCAGTTCTTC
>TRBV19|TRBJ2-1|TRBD1|once|16
CASRLGTGGNYNEQFF
TGTGCCAGTAGGCTCGGGACAGGGGGAAATTACAATGAGCAGTTCTTC
>TRBV7-9|TRBJ2-3|-|-|16
CASSANPFASTDTQYF
TGTGCCAGCAGCGCAAATCCATTTGCTAGCACAGATACGCAGTATTTT
>TRBV28|TRBJ2-1|-|-|15
CANKLLKGAYNEQFF
TGTGCCAACAAGCTCCTTAAGGGGGCCTACAATGAGCAGTTCTTC
>TRBV5-6|TRBJ2-5|TRBD1|few|16
CASSLSLGQGFETQYF
TGTGCCAGCAGCCTAAGCCTGGGACAGGGTTTCGAGACCCAGTACTTC
>TRBV6-5|TRBJ1-3|-|-|15
CASRDYPDSGNTIYF
TGTGCCAGCAGAGATTACCCTGACTCTGGAAACACCATATATTTT
>TRBV14|TRBJ2-4|-|-|16
CASSQLISGAKNIQYF
TGTGCCAGCAGCCAATTAATTTCAGGGGCCAAAAACATTCAGTACTTC
>TRBV29-1|TRBJ2-2|TRBD2|-|13
CSAGGGSGGELFF
TGCAGCGCCGGAGGCGGGAGCGGCGGGGAGCTGTTTTTT
>TRBV27|TRBJ1-1|-|-|13
CASSFGGNTEAFF
TGTGCCAGCAGTTTTGGCGGTAACACTGAAGCTTTCTTT
>TRBV6-5|TRBJ2-7|-|few|15
CASSPPGGSSYEQYF
TGTGCCAGCAGTCCTCCAGGGGGGTCCTCCTACGAGCAGTACTTC